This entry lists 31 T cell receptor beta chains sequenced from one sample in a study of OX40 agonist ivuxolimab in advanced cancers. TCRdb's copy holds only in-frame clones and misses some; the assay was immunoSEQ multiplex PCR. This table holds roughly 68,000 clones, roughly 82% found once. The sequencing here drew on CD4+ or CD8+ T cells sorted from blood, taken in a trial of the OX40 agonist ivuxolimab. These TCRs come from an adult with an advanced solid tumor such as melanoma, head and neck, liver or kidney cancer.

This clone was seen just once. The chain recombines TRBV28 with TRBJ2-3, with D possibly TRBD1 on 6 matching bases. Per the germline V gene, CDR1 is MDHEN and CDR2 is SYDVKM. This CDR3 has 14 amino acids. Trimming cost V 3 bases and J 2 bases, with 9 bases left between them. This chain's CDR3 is CASSFTGNTDTQYF. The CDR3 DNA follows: TGTGCCAGCAGTTTTACAGGGAACACAGATACGCAGTATTTT.

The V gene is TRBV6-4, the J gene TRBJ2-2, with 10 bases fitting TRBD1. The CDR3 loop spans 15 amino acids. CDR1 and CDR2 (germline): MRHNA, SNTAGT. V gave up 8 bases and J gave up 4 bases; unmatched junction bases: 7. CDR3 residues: CASATRTGGTGELFF. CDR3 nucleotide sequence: TGTGCCAGCGCTACCCGGACAGGGGGCACCGGGGAGCTGTTTTTT.

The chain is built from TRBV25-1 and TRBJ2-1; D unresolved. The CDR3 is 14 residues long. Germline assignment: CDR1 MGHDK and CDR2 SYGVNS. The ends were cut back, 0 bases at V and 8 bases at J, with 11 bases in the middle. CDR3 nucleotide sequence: TGTGCCAGCAGTGAATATTCCACGGCCGATGAGCAGTTCTTC. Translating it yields CASSEYSTADEQFF. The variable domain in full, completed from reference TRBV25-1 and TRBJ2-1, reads EADIYQTPRYLVIGTGKKITLECSQTMGHDKMYWYQQDPGMELHLIHYSYGVNSTEKGDLSSESTVSRIRTEHFPLTLESARPSHTSQYLCASSEYSTADEQFFGPGTRLTVL.

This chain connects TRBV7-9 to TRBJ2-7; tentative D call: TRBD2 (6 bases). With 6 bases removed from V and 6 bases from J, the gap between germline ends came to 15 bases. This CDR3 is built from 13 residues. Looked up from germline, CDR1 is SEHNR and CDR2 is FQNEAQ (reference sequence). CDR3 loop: CASSLGGGREQYF. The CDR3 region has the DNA TGTGCCAGCAGTCTAGGCGGAGGGCGCGAGCAGTACTTC.

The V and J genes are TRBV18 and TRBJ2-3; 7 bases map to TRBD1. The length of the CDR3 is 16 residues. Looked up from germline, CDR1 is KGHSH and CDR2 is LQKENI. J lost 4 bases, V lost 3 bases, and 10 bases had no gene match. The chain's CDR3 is CASSPETGLAADTQYF. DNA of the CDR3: TGTGCCAGCTCACCCGAGACAGGGCTGGCGGCAGATACGCAGTATTTT. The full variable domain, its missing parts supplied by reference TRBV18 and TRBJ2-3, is NAGVMQNPRHLVRRRGQEARLRCSPMKGHSHVYWYRQLPEEGLKFMVYLQKENIIDESGMPKERFSAEFPKEGPSILRIQQVVRGDSAAYFCASSPETGLAADTQYFGPGTRLTVL.

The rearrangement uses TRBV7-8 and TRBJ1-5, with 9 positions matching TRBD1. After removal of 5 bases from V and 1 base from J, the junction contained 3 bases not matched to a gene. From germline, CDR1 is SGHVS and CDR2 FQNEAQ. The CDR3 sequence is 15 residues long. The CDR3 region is CASSVGQGSNQPQHF. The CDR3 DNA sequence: TGTGCCAGCAGCGTAGGACAGGGGAGCAATCAGCCCCAGCATTTT.

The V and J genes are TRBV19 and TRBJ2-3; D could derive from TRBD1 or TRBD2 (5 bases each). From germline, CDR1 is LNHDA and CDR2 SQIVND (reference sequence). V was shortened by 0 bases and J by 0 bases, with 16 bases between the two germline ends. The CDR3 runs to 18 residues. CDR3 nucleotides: TGTGCCAGTAGTATAGACCCCCGAAGAGGGGAAAGCACAGATACGCAGTATTTT. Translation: CASSIDPRRGESTDTQYF.

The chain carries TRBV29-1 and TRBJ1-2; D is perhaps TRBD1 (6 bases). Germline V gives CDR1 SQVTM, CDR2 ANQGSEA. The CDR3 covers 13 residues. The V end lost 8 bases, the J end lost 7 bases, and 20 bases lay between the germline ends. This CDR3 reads CSTTRGAWVGYTF. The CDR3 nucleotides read TGCAGCACCACTAGGGGGGCCTGGGTTGGCTACACCTTC.

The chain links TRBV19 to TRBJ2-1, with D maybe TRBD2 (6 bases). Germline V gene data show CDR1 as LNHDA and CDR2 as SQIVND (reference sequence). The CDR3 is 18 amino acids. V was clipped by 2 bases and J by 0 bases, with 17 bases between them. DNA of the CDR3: TGTGCCAGTAGTATAACTCATTTGGCGCGGGGCTCCTACAATGAGCAGTTCTTC. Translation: CASSITHLARGSYNEQFF.

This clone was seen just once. CDR3 DNA: TGTGCCACCGTTAGCGGCCCCTACGAGCAGTACTTC. This translates into CATVSGPYEQYF. The J gene is TRBJ2-7, the V gene TRBV28; D is perhaps TRBD2 (6 bases). Germline CDR1 is MDHEN and CDR2 is SYDVKM. CDR3 length equals 12 residues. Between the trimmed V and J ends, which lost 10 bases and 2 bases, there was a span of 12 bases.

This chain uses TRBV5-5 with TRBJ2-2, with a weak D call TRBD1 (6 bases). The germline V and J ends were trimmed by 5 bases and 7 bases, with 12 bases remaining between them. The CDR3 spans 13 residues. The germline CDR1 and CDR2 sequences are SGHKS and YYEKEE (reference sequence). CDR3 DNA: TGTGCCAGCAGTTTTACAGGGTACGGGGAGCTGTTTTTT. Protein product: CASSFTGYGELFF.

The CDR3 loop is CASSPGLVSYEQYF. The CDR3 nucleotides are TGTGCCAGCAGCCCCGGACTAGTTTCCTACGAGCAGTACTTC. The chain uses TRBV9 and TRBJ2-7; TRBD2 agrees at 7 bases. Germline lookup yields CDR1 SGDLS and CDR2 YYNGEE. The junction had 5 bases not matched to a gene; V was cut back by 4 bases and J by 1 base. CDR3 length: 14 residues. Looking up the rest from reference TRBV9 and TRBJ2-7 gives the full variable domain: DSGVTQTPKHLITATGQRVTLRCSPRSGDLSVYWYQQSLDQGLQFLIQYYNGEERAKGNILERFSAQQFPDLHSELNLSSLELGDSALYFCASSPGLVSYEQYFGPGTRLTVT.

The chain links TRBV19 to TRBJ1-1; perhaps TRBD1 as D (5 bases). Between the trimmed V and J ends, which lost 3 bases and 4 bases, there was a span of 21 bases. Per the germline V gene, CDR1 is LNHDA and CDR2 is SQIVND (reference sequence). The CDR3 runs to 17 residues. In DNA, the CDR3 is TGTGCCAGTAGTATGGGCAGGGAAGGTACCGGTTTCACTGAAGCTTTCTTT. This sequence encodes CASSMGREGTGFTEAFF.

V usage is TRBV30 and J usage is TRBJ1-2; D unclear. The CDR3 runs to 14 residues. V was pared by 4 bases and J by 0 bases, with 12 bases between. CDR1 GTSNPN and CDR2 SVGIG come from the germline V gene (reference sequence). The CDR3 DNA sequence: TGTGCCTGGAACTTCGTTCCAGCTAACTATGGCTACACCTTC. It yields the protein CAWNFVPANYGYTF.

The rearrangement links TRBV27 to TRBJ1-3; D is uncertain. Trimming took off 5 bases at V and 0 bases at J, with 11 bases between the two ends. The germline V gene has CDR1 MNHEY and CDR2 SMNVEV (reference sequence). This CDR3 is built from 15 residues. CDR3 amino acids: CASSPLAGSGNTIYF. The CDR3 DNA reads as TGTGCCAGCAGTCCCCTCGCAGGCTCTGGAAACACCATATATTTT.

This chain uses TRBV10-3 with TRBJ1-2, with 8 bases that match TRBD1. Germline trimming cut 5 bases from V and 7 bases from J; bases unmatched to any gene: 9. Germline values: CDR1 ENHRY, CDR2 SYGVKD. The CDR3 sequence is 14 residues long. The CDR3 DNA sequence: TGTGCCATCAGTACAGGACAGGGCCCAGGTGGCTACACCTTC. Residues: CAISTGQGPGGYTF.

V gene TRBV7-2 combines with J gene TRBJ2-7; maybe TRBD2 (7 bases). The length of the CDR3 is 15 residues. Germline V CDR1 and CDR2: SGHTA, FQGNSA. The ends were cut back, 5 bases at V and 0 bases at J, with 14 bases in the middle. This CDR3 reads CASSLEGGSSYEQYF. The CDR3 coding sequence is TGTGCCAGCAGCCTAGAGGGGGGGTCCTCCTACGAGCAGTACTTC.

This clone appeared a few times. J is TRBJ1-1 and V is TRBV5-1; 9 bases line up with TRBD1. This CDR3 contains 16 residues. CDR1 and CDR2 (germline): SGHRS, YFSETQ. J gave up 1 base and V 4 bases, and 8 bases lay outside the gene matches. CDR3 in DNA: TGCGCCAGCAGCCCGGGGACAGGGCGGACGAACACTGAAGCTTTCTTT. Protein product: CASSPGTGRTNTEAFF.

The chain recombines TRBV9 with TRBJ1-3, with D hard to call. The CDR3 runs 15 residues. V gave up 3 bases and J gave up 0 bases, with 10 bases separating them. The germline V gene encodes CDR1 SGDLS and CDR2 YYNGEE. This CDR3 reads CASSATDSSGNTIYF. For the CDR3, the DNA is TGTGCCAGCAGCGCAACGGATAGCTCTGGAAACACCATATATTTT.

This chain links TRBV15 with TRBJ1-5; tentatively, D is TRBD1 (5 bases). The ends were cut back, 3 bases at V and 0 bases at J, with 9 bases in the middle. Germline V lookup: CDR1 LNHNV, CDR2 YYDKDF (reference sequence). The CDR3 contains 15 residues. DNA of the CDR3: TGTGCCACCAGCAGGACAGACTATAGCAATCAGCCCCAGCATTTT. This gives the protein CATSRTDYSNQPQHF.

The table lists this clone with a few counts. CDR3 in amino acids: CASSLVGRSGWNTGELFF. The CDR3, as DNA: TGTGCCAGCAGCTTAGTAGGGAGGTCCGGATGGAACACCGGGGAGCTGTTTTTT. The chain recombines TRBV7-2 with TRBJ2-2, with a weak D call TRBD2 (6 bases). Trimming shortened V by 1 base and J by 1 base, and 16 bases separated the two germline ends. Germline V lookup: CDR1 SGHTA, CDR2 FQGNSA. The CDR3 loop spans 18 amino acids.

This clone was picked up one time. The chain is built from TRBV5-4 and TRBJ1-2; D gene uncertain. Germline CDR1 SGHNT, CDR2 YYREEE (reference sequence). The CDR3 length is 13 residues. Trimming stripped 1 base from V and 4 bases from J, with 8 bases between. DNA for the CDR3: TGTGCCAGCAGCTTGCGCCGGACCTATGGCTACACCTTC. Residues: CASSLRRTYGYTF.

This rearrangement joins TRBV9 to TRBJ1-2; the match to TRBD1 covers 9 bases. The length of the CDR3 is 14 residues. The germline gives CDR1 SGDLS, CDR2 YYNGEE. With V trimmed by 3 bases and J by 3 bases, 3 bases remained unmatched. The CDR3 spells CASSAGQGDYGYTF. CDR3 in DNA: TGTGCCAGCAGCGCGGGACAGGGAGACTATGGCTACACCTTC.

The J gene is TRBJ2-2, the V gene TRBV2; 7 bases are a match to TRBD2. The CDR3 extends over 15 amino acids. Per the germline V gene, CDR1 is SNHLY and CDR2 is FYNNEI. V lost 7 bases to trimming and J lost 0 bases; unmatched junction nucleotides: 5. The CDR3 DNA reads TGTGCCAGCACCGCAGGGACTACGAACACCGGGGAGCTGTTTTTT. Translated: CASTAGTTNTGELFF.

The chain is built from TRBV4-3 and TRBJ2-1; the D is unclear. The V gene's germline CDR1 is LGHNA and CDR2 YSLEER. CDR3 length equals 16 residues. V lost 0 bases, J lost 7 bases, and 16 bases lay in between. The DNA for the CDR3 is TGCGCCAGCAGCCAAGATCTTAGCCTGCAGGTTAATGAGCAGTTCTTC. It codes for CASSQDLSLQVNEQFF.

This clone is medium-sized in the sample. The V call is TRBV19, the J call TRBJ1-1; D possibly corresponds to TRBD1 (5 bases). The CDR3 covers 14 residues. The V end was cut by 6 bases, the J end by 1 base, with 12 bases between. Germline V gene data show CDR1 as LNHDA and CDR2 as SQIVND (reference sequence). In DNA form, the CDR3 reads TGTGCCAGTAGAGTACAGGCAAAGAACACTGAAGCTTTCTTT. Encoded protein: CASRVQAKNTEAFF.

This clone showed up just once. CDR3 DNA: TGCGCCAGCAGCCAAGTTATGGGACAGGGGGTATTTGAAAAACTGTTTTTT. Translation gives CASSQVMGQGVFEKLFF. The gene calls are TRBV4-1 and TRBJ1-4, with 11 bases fitting TRBD1. With 1 base clipped from V and 7 bases from J, the junction kept 8 bases outside the gene matches. Per the germline V gene, CDR1 is MGHRA and CDR2 is YSYEKL. The CDR3 runs 17 residues.

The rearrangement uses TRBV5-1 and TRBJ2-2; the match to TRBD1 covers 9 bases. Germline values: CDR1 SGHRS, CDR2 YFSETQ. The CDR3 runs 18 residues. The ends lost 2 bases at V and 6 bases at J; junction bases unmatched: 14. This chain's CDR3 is CASSLRTGTGWLAGELFF. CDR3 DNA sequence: TGCGCCAGCAGCTTAAGAACCGGGACAGGGTGGTTAGCCGGGGAGCTGTTTTTT.

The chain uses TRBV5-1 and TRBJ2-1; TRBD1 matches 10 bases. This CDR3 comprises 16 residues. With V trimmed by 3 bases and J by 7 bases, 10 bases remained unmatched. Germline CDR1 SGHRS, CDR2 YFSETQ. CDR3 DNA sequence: TGCGCCAGCAGCTGGGGGGACAGGGGACTGTTAAATGAGCAGTTCTTC. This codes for CASSWGDRGLLNEQFF. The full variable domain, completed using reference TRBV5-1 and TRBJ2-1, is KAGVTQTPRYLIKTRGQQVTLSCSPISGHRSVSWYQQTPGQGLQFLFEYFSETQRNKGNFPGRFSGRQFSNSRSEMNVSTLELGDSALYLCASSWGDRGLLNEQFFGPGTRLTVL.

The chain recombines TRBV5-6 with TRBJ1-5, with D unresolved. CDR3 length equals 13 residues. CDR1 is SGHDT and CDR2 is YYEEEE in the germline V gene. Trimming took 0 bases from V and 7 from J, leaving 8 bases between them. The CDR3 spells CASSLGAKQPQHF. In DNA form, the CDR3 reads TGTGCCAGCAGCTTGGGGGCCAAACAGCCCCAGCATTTT.

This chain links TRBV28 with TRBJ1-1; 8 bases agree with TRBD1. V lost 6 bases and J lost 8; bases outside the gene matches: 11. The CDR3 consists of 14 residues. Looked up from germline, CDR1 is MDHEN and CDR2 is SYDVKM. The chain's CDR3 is CASRTGVLRREAFF. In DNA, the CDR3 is TGTGCCAGCAGGACAGGGGTTTTGCGGAGGGAAGCTTTCTTT.